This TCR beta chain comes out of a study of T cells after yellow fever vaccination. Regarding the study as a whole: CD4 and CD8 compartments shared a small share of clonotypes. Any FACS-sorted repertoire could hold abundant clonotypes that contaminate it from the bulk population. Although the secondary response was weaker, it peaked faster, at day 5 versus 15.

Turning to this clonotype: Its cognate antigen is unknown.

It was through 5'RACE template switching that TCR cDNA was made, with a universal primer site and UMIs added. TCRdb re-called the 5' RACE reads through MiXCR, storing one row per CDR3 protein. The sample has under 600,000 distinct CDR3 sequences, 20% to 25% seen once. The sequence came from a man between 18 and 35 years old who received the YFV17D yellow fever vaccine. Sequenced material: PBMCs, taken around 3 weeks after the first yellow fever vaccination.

The CDR3 DNA is TGTGCCAGCAGCGACTTCGCCGGGAACATAGCCAAAAACATTCAGTACTTC. It is translated as CASSDFAGNIAKNIQYF. The V call is TRBV7-9, the J call TRBJ2-4; tentatively, D is TRBD2 (5 bases). CDR3 length: 17 residues. Germline lookup yields CDR1 SEHNR and CDR2 FQNEAQ (reference sequence). V lost 5 bases to trimming and J lost 0 bases, with 17 bases between them. Variable domain in full (rest from reference TRBV7-9 and TRBJ2-4): DTGVSQNPRHKITKRGQNVTFRCDPISEHNRLYWYRQTLGQGPEFLTYFQNEAQLEKSRLLSDRFSAERPKGSFSTLEIQRTEQGDSAMYLCASSDFAGNIAKNIQYFGAGTRLSVL.